Sequencing of this TCR beta chain was carried out in a study of blood T cell repertoires in COVID-19 (TCRdb year 2020). Study-wide context: Samples from collaborators originated in the United States, Italy and Spain and spanned both the acute and convalescent phases of COVID-19. The material from the prospective study consisted of cDNA or gDNA derived from T cells, B-cell-depleted T cells, or PBMCs. The dataset comprised deeply sampled blood TCRbeta repertoires from subjects exposed to, actively infected with, or recovered from COVID-19. A freely available public database, intended as a resource for researchers studying the immune response to SARS-CoV-2, is where the repertoires were released. The samples were drawn from two sources: the first 160 participants of the ongoing ImmuneRACE study, and approximately 1,300 subjects contributed by 6 global collaborators. Nearly every sample came with metadata listing a de-identified subject ID, COVID-19 status, age in years and sex. Where available, HLA class I and class II types were obtained from metadata supplied by the sample provider rather than from assay-based typing.

The germline V gene supplies CDR1 SGHAT and CDR2 FQNNGV. Its CDR3 holds 15 amino acids, cysteine through phenylalanine. Only the CDR3 part of the read is kept: 45 bases, read in frame from the first base. V is reduced by 5 bases and J by 5 bases, leaving a spacing of 15 bases between them. TCRbeta CDR3 regions were amplified from genomic DNA by means of the immunoSEQ Assay, a bias-controlled multiplex PCR. The study's own analysis went as follows. Nucleated cell counts per sample were estimated from amplification of reference gene primers within the assay. To quantify the absolute abundance of each unique TCRbeta CDR3 rearrangement, sequence reads were collapsed and filtered. For each sample, productive Simpson clonality was calculated as the square root of Simpson's diversity index across productive rearrangements. Here the immuneACCESS table is served through TCRdb, limited to in-frame sequences with V and J called. Missing clones are a known gap in these copies; in checked studies unresolved V genes cover under half, and the rest lacks a known reason. V and J calls and clone size are given by that table; D and trimming were obtained from the DNA. This sample has approximately 150,000 clones in its table, and 80% to 90% of those were observed once. The ten largest account for under 13% of the sample.

Whole blood was collected in K2EDTA tubes by collaborating institutions according to the institutions' own protocols. For TCRbeta analysis, collaborators shipped samples in one of three forms: frozen whole blood, isolated PBMCs, or DNA extracted from either of those sample types. Broad study findings and their caveats: How much clinical and demographic metadata was included differed by source and by participant, and the metadata was provided uncurated.

Comment on this clone: The antigen it recognizes is unknown. The input lacks base qualities; no much larger clone sits a single base away.

The chain is assembled from TRBV11-2 and TRBJ1-4, with the D segment identity uncertain. The receptor was derived from a human donor in a cohort sampled during active COVID-19. The sequencing input was peripheral blood. The DNA sequence follows: TGTGCCAGCAGCCCCGGCGAACGCGGGAATGAAAAACTGTTTTTT. This is translated as CASSPGERGNEKLFF.